Listed here are 30 T cell receptor beta chains from one sample, sequenced in a study of cytomegalovirus exposure and HLA in healthy donors. The PCR used 60 Vbeta and 13 Jbeta primers. Here immunoSEQ multiplex PCR was the method, and the copy in TCRdb shows in-frame clones only, minus some. In the table there are some 200,000 clones, 82% of which are singletons. Sequencing was done on a sample of PBMCs. The receptor set was obtained from a woman aged 18 to 35 in good health and CMV-seronegative.

V usage is TRBV29-1 and J usage is TRBJ2-7; 14 bases match TRBD2. After removal of 5 bases from V and 9 bases from J, the junction contained 9 bases not matched to a gene. The germline V gene encodes CDR1 SQVTM and CDR2 ANQGSEA. CDR3 length: 14 amino acids. CDR3 sequence: CSVSGTSGGGVQYF. As DNA, the CDR3 is TGCAGCGTTTCCGGGACTAGCGGGGGTGGAGTGCAGTACTTC.

The chain carries TRBV2 and TRBJ2-1; 10 bases line up with TRBD1. The CDR3 sequence is 16 residues long. V shed 4 bases, J shed 3 bases, and the junction held 6 bases outside the gene matches. Looked up from germline, CDR1 is SNHLY and CDR2 is FYNNEI. The DNA for the CDR3 is TGTGCCAGCAGTGGTTGGGACAGGGGAGACTACAATGAGCAGTTCTTC. Encoded protein: CASSGWDRGDYNEQFF.

The chain uses TRBV6-5 and TRBJ2-2, with 9 bases fitting TRBD2. V dropped 2 bases and J dropped 4; count of bases not matched to a gene: 5. This CDR3 spans 16 amino acids. CDR1 and CDR2 from the germline V gene are MNHEY and SVGAGI. CDR3 loop: CASSYLSGRGTGELFF. In nucleotides, the CDR3 is TGTGCCAGCAGTTACCTTAGCGGGAGAGGCACCGGGGAGCTGTTTTTT.

This chain uses TRBV6-6 with TRBJ2-1; 7 nucleotides match TRBD2. Germline V gives CDR1 MNHNY, CDR2 SVGAGI (reference sequence). After removal of 6 bases from V and 5 bases from J, the junction contained 7 bases not matched to a gene. The CDR3 is made up of 14 amino acids. The CDR3 nucleotides are TGTGCCAGCAGAGAGCGGGGATACGACAATGAGCAGTTCTTC. Its translation: CASRERGYDNEQFF.

This clone has a single count. V usage is TRBV30 and J usage is TRBJ2-2; possibly TRBD2 for D (6 bases). Deletions cut 0 bases from V and 0 bases from J, with 8 bases between. Looked up from germline, CDR1 is GTSNPN and CDR2 is SVGIG (reference sequence). The CDR3 covers 15 residues. CDR3 region: CAWSVGDSNTGELFF. The CDR3 region has the DNA TGTGCCTGGAGTGTAGGGGACTCGAACACCGGGGAGCTGTTTTTT.

This rearrangement joins TRBV23-1 to TRBJ1-1, with D uncertain. TRBV23-1 is designated an ORF whose function remains uncertain. The CDR3 loop spans 13 amino acids. Trimming pared 3 bases from V and 0 bases from J, leaving 5 bases between. The CDR3 bases are TGCGCCAGCAGTCAGGAGGTGAACACTGAAGCTTTCTTT. Translating gives CASSQEVNTEAFF.

The gene calls are TRBV28 and TRBJ2-7; D is perhaps TRBD2 (7 bases). CDR1 MDHEN and CDR2 SYDVKM come from the germline V gene. This CDR3 is 14 amino acids long. V lost 2 bases, J lost 5 bases, and 13 bases lay in between. DNA of the CDR3: TGTGCCAGCAGTTTAGTGGGGGGGCACCACGAGCAGTACTTC. The encoded protein is CASSLVGGHHEQYF.

To note about this clone: This sample includes further DNA sequences coding for the same CDR3. V is TRBV28 and J is TRBJ1-1, with D perhaps TRBD1 (5 bases). The length of the CDR3 is 17 residues. Trimming took off 6 bases at V and 6 bases at J, with 26 bases between the two ends. Per germline, CDR1 MDHEN and CDR2 SYDVKM. CDR3 region: CASSSRGAGPPLAEAFF. CDR3 coding DNA: TGTGCCAGCAGCTCCAGAGGGGCGGGGCCACCCTTGGCTGAAGCTTTCTTT.

The chain carries TRBV6-6 and TRBJ2-5; possible D gene TRBD1, 6 bases. The CDR3 is 14 amino acids. Germline V gene data show CDR1 as MNHNY and CDR2 as SVGAGI (reference sequence). Trimming cost V 0 bases and J 4 bases, with 9 bases left between them. CDR3 sequence: CASSYSRRGETQYF. The DNA for the CDR3 is TGTGCCAGCAGTTACTCTCGCAGGGGAGAGACCCAGTACTTC.

The chain links TRBV6-5 to TRBJ1-5, with 10 bases that match TRBD1. This CDR3 is built from 15 residues. Germline CDR1 reads MNHEY; CDR2 reads SVGAGI. The V gene end was trimmed by 6 bases and the J gene end by 6 bases; junction bases not matched to a gene: 8. CDR3 bases: TGTGCCAGCAGACAGGGACAGGGGAGGATTCAGCCCCAGCATTTT. Translation: CASRQGQGRIQPQHF.

This clone has only one observation. The chain recombines TRBV12-1 with TRBJ2-1; the table assigns TRBD2, which was not confirmed against the DNA. TRBV12-1 is given as a pseudogene. CDR3 length: 11 residues. The CDR3 sequence: CALNSYNEQFF. The CDR3 DNA reads TGTGCCCTTAACTCCTACAATGAGCAGTTCTTC.

The V call is TRBV2, the J call TRBJ2-3; maybe TRBD2 (6 bases). The germline gives CDR1 SNHLY, CDR2 FYNNEI. This CDR3 has 16 residues. The V gene lost 4 bases and the J gene lost 2 bases, with 16 bases spanning the gap. The CDR3 region is CASSGLGTRTTDTQYF. CDR3 bases: TGTGCCAGCAGTGGGTTAGGGACTCGCACCACAGATACGCAGTATTTT.

The rearrangement links TRBV13 to TRBJ2-1; 10 bases map to TRBD2. V shed 5 bases and J 7 bases; nucleotides not matched to a gene: 8. CDR1 and CDR2 (germline): PRHDT, FYEKMQ (reference sequence). The CDR3 has 15 amino acids. CDR3 sequence reads: CASSRAGGRENEQFF. The CDR3 DNA reads as TGTGCCAGCAGCCGAGCGGGGGGGCGTGAAAATGAGCAGTTCTTC.

V is TRBV29-1 and J is TRBJ1-2, with D perhaps matching TRBD1 (6 bases). Germline V gene sequence: CDR1 SQVTM, CDR2 ANQGSEA. V was pared by 6 bases and J by 3 bases, with 8 bases between. The CDR3 spans 11 residues. The CDR3: CSVTGDYGYTF. In DNA form, the CDR3 reads TGCAGCGTGACAGGAGACTATGGCTACACCTTC.

The rearrangement uses TRBV15 and TRBJ2-7, with a possible D match to TRBD2 (5 bases). With 3 bases removed from V and 6 bases from J, the gap between germline ends came to 12 bases. Germline lookup yields CDR1 LNHNV and CDR2 YYDKDF (reference sequence). The CDR3 contains 13 residues. The CDR3 is CATSRAPGSEQYF. Here the CDR3 DNA reads TGTGCCACCAGCAGGGCCCCGGGGAGCGAGCAGTACTTC.

This rearrangement joins TRBV27 to TRBJ2-7, with no clear D. CDR3 length: 14 residues. Germline CDR1 is MNHEY and CDR2 is SMNVEV (reference sequence). V lost 4 bases and J 2 bases, leaving 12 bases between the germline ends. The chain's CDR3 is CASSSAATTYEQYF. The CDR3, as DNA: TGTGCCAGCAGTTCCGCGGCAACAACCTACGAGCAGTACTTC.

This chain connects TRBV15 to TRBJ2-1; TRBD2 might be the D (5 bases). The ends were cut back, 3 bases at V and 7 bases at J, with 13 bases in the middle. This CDR3 contains 14 residues. In germline, CDR1 is LNHNV, CDR2 YYDKDF (reference sequence). CDR3 in amino acids: CATSSSLGGNEQFF. The DNA for the CDR3 is TGTGCCACCAGCAGCTCGCTCGGAGGAAATGAGCAGTTCTTC.

The chain combines TRBV7-8 with TRBJ1-1, with D maybe TRBD1 (6 bases). Trimming shortened V by 5 bases and J by 3 bases, and 10 bases separated the two germline ends. This CDR3 has 13 residues. From germline, CDR1 is SGHVS and CDR2 FQNEAQ. The CDR3 DNA reads as TGTGCCAGCAGCCAGGACAGCTACACTGAAGCTTTCTTT. Protein sequence: CASSQDSYTEAFF.

In this sample, this clone turned up a few times. V gene TRBV6-5 combines with J gene TRBJ1-1; D is perhaps TRBD1 (6 bases). The germline V and J ends were trimmed by 4 bases and 0 bases, with 12 bases remaining between them. The germline V gene encodes CDR1 MNHEY and CDR2 SVGAGI. The CDR3 totals 15 residues. The CDR3 nucleotides are TGTGCCAGCAGTTTTGGGGGCATCCTGAACACTGAAGCTTTCTTT. Its translation: CASSFGGILNTEAFF.

The chain uses TRBV15 and TRBJ2-4; TRBD1 aligns across 7 bases. CDR1 is LNHNV and CDR2 is YYDKDF in the germline V gene (reference sequence). Unmatched junction bases numbered 9, after V lost 5 bases and J lost 2 bases. There are 16 residues in the CDR3. This chain's CDR3 is CATSGGQAETKNIQYF. Here the CDR3 DNA reads TGTGCCACCAGCGGCGGACAGGCCGAGACCAAAAACATTCAGTACTTC.

This chain links TRBV5-1 with TRBJ1-3, with a tentative D call TRBD1 (6 bases). This CDR3 has 18 amino acids. Trimming took off 3 bases at V and 3 bases at J, with 22 bases between the two ends. CDR1 is SGHRS and CDR2 is YFSETQ in the germline V gene. CDR3 coding DNA: TGCGCCAGCAGCTCCCCCGGTAGTGGAGTACAGGGTGGAAACACCATATATTTT. This sequence encodes CASSSPGSGVQGGNTIYF.

The rearrangement links TRBV9 to TRBJ1-3; D may be TRBD1 (6 bases). The CDR3 spans 16 residues. The V gene lost 0 bases and the J gene lost 0 bases, with 10 bases spanning the gap. CDR1 and CDR2 (germline): SGDLS, YYNGEE. DNA for the CDR3: TGTGCCAGCAGCGTAGGACAGGCCCTCTCTGGAAACACCATATATTTT. Translating gives CASSVGQALSGNTIYF.

This chain links TRBV6-5 with TRBJ2-7; 7 positions match TRBD2. The CDR3 length is 15 residues. V dropped 6 bases and J dropped 2; count of bases not matched to a gene: 10. Germline CDR1 MNHEY, CDR2 SVGAGI. In DNA form, the CDR3 reads TGTGCCAGCAGGGAATCCTGGGGGGGAACCTACGAGCAGTACTTC. This sequence encodes CASRESWGGTYEQYF.

The chain employs TRBV5-6 and TRBJ1-2; D not certain. Germline CDR1 is SGHDT and CDR2 is YYEEEE. The CDR3 covers 15 residues. V was trimmed by 1 base and J by 0 bases, leaving 10 bases between them. The CDR3, as DNA: TGTGCCAGCAGCTTGTCGGGATTAGCTAACTATGGCTACACCTTC. It codes for CASSLSGLANYGYTF. Full variable domain (missing parts from reference TRBV5-6 and TRBJ1-2): DAGVTQSPTHLIKTRGQQVTLRCSPKSGHDTVSWYQQALGQGPQFIFQYYEEEERQRGNFPDRFSGHQFPNYSSELNVNALLLGDSALYLCASSLSGLANYGYTFGSGTRLTVV.

The V gene is TRBV11-2, the J gene TRBJ2-6; 8 bases fit TRBD1. CDR3 length: 19 amino acids. Germline assignment: CDR1 SGHAT and CDR2 FQNNGV. J was trimmed by 2 bases and V by 5 bases; bases with no gene match: 14. The CDR3 DNA is TGTGCCAGCAGCCCCCCCGGGCCGGCAGGGGGCGCTGGGGCCAACGTCCTGACTTTC. Its protein is CASSPPGPAGGAGANVLTF.

The V call is TRBV14, the J call TRBJ1-2; TRBD1 matches 7 bases. This CDR3 is built from 15 residues. Germline assignment: CDR1 SGHDN and CDR2 FVKESK. J was trimmed by 5 bases and V by 5 bases; bases with no gene match: 11. The CDR3 is CASSVGQRDTYGYTF. Here the CDR3 DNA reads TGTGCCAGCAGCGTGGGACAGCGAGATACGTATGGCTACACCTTC.

This clone was seen only a few times. Other nucleotide sequences in the sample specify the same CDR3. The V call is TRBV9, the J call TRBJ2-1; 11 nucleotides align to TRBD2. The germline V gene has CDR1 SGDLS and CDR2 YYNGEE. This CDR3 spans 15 amino acids. V gave up 0 bases and J gave up 7 bases; unmatched junction bases: 3. The chain's CDR3 is CASSVGTSGGNEQFF. CDR3 in DNA: TGTGCCAGCAGCGTAGGTACTAGCGGGGGTAATGAGCAGTTCTTC.

The chain links TRBV30 to TRBJ2-1, with 9 bases aligning to TRBD1. The CDR3 consists of 15 residues. With 1 base clipped from V and 3 bases from J, the junction kept 4 bases outside the gene matches. The germline gives CDR1 GTSNPN, CDR2 SVGIG (reference sequence). The CDR3 is CAWSGDRESYNEQFF. The DNA for the CDR3 is TGTGCCTGGAGTGGGGACAGGGAGAGCTACAATGAGCAGTTCTTC.

This clone was recorded only once. This chain links TRBV15 with TRBJ1-2; D gene ambiguous. Germline V gene data show CDR1 as LNHNV and CDR2 as YYDKDF (reference sequence). The V gene lost 5 bases and the J gene lost 0 bases, with 13 bases spanning the gap. This CDR3 is built from 15 residues. The CDR3 here is CATSPVRGTNYGYTF. In nucleotides, the CDR3 is TGTGCCACCAGCCCAGTCCGGGGTACTAACTATGGCTACACCTTC.

This rearrangement joins TRBV7-3 to TRBJ1-6, with TRBD1 as a possible D gene (6 bases). CDR1 is SGHTA and CDR2 is FQGTGA in the germline V gene. Between the trimmed V and J ends, which lost 5 bases and 5 bases, there was a span of 13 bases. The CDR3 is made up of 15 amino acids. The CDR3 sequence: CASSAQGGDNSPLHF. CDR3 in DNA: TGTGCCAGCAGCGCACAGGGTGGGGATAATTCACCCCTCCACTTT.